The sequence of this T cell receptor (beta chain) was determined in a study of shared clonotypes between healthy human individuals. Here immunoSEQ multiplex PCR was the method, and the copy in TCRdb shows in-frame clones only, minus some. The table has approximately 2.1 million clones, approximately 95% seen once. Per germline, CDR1 SGHTS and CDR2 YDEGEE. Trimming took off 0 bases at V and 6 bases at J, with 7 bases between the two ends. The CDR3 totals 13 residues. The V gene is TRBV5-8, the J gene TRBJ1-5, with D tentatively TRBD1 (5 bases). The sample comprised naive CD4+ T cells from PBMCs. Stated subset: CD45RA+ positively selected. This clonotype was obtained from a man younger than 35 in good health. Some clones in this sample may be carry-over from other donors' samples. CDR3 protein: CASSLVRVQPQHF. The CDR3 nucleotides are TGTGCCAGCAGCTTGGTCAGGGTTCAGCCCCAGCATTTT.